The present entry profiles one T cell receptor beta chain with its context. This record comes from a study of a mutant IDH1 vaccine in newly diagnosed glioma. As for the study in general: Treated patients, averaging about 40 years, were about 62% male and roughly 38% female.

Sample time point: baseline, week 1 (first vaccination visit). Regarding treatment: pre-vaccination baseline after standard-of-care therapy. Diagnosis in the donors showed new WHO grade 3 or 4 astrocytomas that were IDH1-mutant and ATRX-lost. Clones were sequenced by immunoSEQ multiplex PCR, and TCRdb holds only the in-frame ones, with some missing. This sample has about 88,000 clones, with almost 85% found just once. This CDR3 has 15 amino acids. Trimming removed 6 bases from V and 4 bases from J, with 19 bases in between. Germline V gene data show CDR1 as SGHKS and CDR2 as YYEKEE (reference sequence).

The receptor comes from a man aged 40-49 years with glioma. Some clones in this sample may be carry-over from other donors' samples. Sample: PBMCs, taken from a glioma patient treated with radiotherapy, temozolomide or both. The rearrangement uses TRBV5-5 and TRBJ1-1, with a possible D match to TRBD1 (6 bases). The CDR3 region has the DNA TGTGCCAGCACCCAGGGTGGAGGGGGGATCACTGAAGCTTTCTTT. Residues: CASTQGGGGITEAFF.